This entry concerns a single TCR beta chain. This sample is drawn from a study of blood T cell repertoires in COVID-19. Study context: T cells, B-cell-depleted T cells, or PBMCs provided the cDNA or gDNA that served as material.

Methods used by the authors: The assay estimated nucleated cells by amplifying reference gene primers. TCRdb keeps only in-frame clones here, not all; method: immunoSEQ multiplex PCR. The V and J calls and clone size come from that table; D and trimming were worked out from the DNA. The profile shows 140,000 to 150,000 clones, roughly 76% of them singletons. V shed 5 bases and J 4 bases; nucleotides not matched to a gene: 12. This CDR3 contains 17 residues. Germline CDR1 is SGHRS and CDR2 is YFSETQ. The source of this sequence is a human donor with acute or convalescent COVID-19. The donor label of this sample is uncertain. Sequenced material: peripheral blood. The chain joins TRBV5-1 to TRBJ1-5; 10 bases are shared with TRBD1. The CDR3, as DNA: TGCGCCAGCAGTCCAGGGGTTGGGACAGGGGTAAATCAGCCCCAGCATTTT. This codes for CASSPGVGTGVNQPQHF.